This T cell receptor (beta chain) was observed in a study of T cell changes during pregnancy in multiple sclerosis. This CDR3 contains 15 residues. Assay: immunoSEQ multiplex PCR; the TCRdb copy retains only in-frame clones and omits some. The sample has around 96,000 clones; 94% are singletons. The sequencing used peripheral blood, collected after pregnancy. The TCR was taken from a female donor in good health, enrolled as a control in a pregnancy study. The V and J genes are TRBV21-1 and TRBJ1-2; the DNA was not compared with TRBD1, the D call given in the table. TRBV21-1 is a recognized pseudogene. The CDR3 region is CASSKVGHPPGGYTF. CDR3 DNA: TGTGCCAGCAGCAAAGTAGGACATCCCCCTGGGGGCTACACCTTC.